This is a list of T cell receptor beta chains from one sample in a study of blood T cell repertoires in COVID-19. Sequencing used immunoSEQ multiplex PCR; TCRdb keeps in-frame clones, though not all of them. Seen here are 78,000 or so clones, roughly four fifths observed once, and the top ten hold 10% to 15%. Sequencing was done on a sample of peripheral blood. These receptors came from a man aged 80 or over with acute or convalescent COVID-19. Both conserved end residues are part of each CDR3. The order of the fields is CDR3 DNA, CDR3 protein, J gene, D gene, V gene, clone size. D genes are given only for firm matches. Not all rows give a size; the values are once, few, many and, for expanded clones, a class.

TGTGCCAGCAGCCAACAGGGTTATTCCTACGAGCAGTACTTC CASSQQGYSYEQYF TRBJ2-7 NA TRBV3-1/TRBV3-2 NA
TGCGCCAGCAGCCGTAATCGACAGGGGTTGGTTGAGACCCAGTACTTC CASSRNRQGLVETQYF TRBJ2-5 TRBD1 TRBV4-1 NA
TGTGCCAGCAGCATCGGACAGGGCAATAGGGGCTACACCTTC CASSIGQGNRGYTF TRBJ1-2 TRBD1 TRBV7-8 NA
TGTGCCAGCACCCGACAGGGAAGTGAAGCTTTCTTT CASTRQGSEAFF TRBJ1-1 TRBD1 TRBV12-3/TRBV12-4 few
TGTGCCAGCAGCCAAGGGACAGGGGACAATCAGCCCCAGCATTTT CASSQGTGDNQPQHF TRBJ1-5 TRBD1 TRBV3-1/TRBV3-2 NA
TGTGCCAGCAGCCGGCCCGGACTAGTTAACTATGGCTACACCTTC CASSRPGLVNYGYTF TRBJ1-2 NA TRBV7-9 NA
TGTGCCAGCTCACCGAGGACAGAGAACACTGAAGCTTTCTTT CASSPRTENTEAFF TRBJ1-1 NA TRBV18 NA
TGCAGCGTTGAAACCTACTCGTATGGCTACACCTTC CSVETYSYGYTF TRBJ1-2 NA TRBV29-1 NA
TGTGCCAGCAGCCCTCAAGCGGGGCCCCAGGGAGAGCAGTACTTC CASSPQAGPQGEQYF TRBJ2-7 TRBD2 TRBV7-3 NA
TGTGCCAGCAGTTCCCCAGGGGGCTATGGCTACACCTTC CASSSPGGYGYTF TRBJ1-2 TRBD1 TRBV28 NA
TGTGCCAGCAGCGCCCCTGACAGGGGTAACACCGGGGAGCTGTTTTTT CASSAPDRGNTGELFF TRBJ2-2 TRBD1 TRBV9 NA
TGTGCCAGTAGTATAAGAGGACTAGCGGGGAACACAGATACGCAGTATTTT CASSIRGLAGNTDTQYF TRBJ2-3 TRBD2 TRBV19 NA
TGTGCCAGCAGCCCACAGTTCTACACTGAAGCTTTCTTT CASSPQFYTEAFF TRBJ1-1 NA TRBV7-8 NA
TGTGCCAGTAGTTTATCGGACAGGGGGCGGGATCAGCCCCAGCATTTT CASSLSDRGRDQPQHF TRBJ1-5 TRBD1 TRBV19 NA
TGTGCCTGGGGGCCGCGGGGGCGAAATGAAAAACTGTTTTTT CAWGPRGRNEKLFF TRBJ1-4 NA TRBV30 NA
TGCGCCAGCAGCCTAGACAGGAACACCGGGGAGCTGTTTTTT CASSLDRNTGELFF TRBJ2-2 NA TRBV5-1 few
TGCGCCAGCAGCCAAGACCCCCCGTTTTTACAGGGACAAACTGAAGCTTTCTTT CASSQDPPFLQGQTEAFF TRBJ1-1 NA TRBV4-1 NA
TGTGCCAGCAGCCCGACAGGCAACACAAACACTGAAGCTTTCTTT CASSPTGNTNTEAFF TRBJ1-1 NA TRBV6-5 NA
TGTGCCAGCAGTCCCGGGACAGGGAGGTCACCCCTCCACTTT CASSPGTGRSPLHF TRBJ1-6 TRBD1 TRBV27 NA
TGTGCCAGCAGTGAAACTAGCGGGGTGGCGGCCAAAAACATTCAGTACTTC CASSETSGVAAKNIQYF TRBJ2-4 TRBD2 TRBV2 NA
TGTGCCAGCAGTGAAGCGGGGGGACCAGGGGAGCTGTTTTTT CASSEAGGPGELFF TRBJ2-2 NA TRBV6-1 NA
TGTGCCTGGAGGACAGGGTTAAGCTACGAGCAGTACTTC CAWRTGLSYEQYF TRBJ2-7 TRBD1 TRBV30 once
TGTGCCAGCAGCTCCGTGGCATCCCAAGAGACCCAGTACTTC CASSSVASQETQYF TRBJ2-5 NA TRBV5-5 NA
TGTGCCAGCAGCGTAGCTACGATAGGGGGCAACACTGAAGCTTTCTTT CASSVATIGGNTEAFF TRBJ1-1 TRBD1 TRBV9 NA
TGTGCCAGCAACCCGATTCCGAGCTCCTACGAGCAGTACTTC CASNPIPSSYEQYF TRBJ2-7 NA TRBV7-9 NA
TGCGCCAGCAGCCCAAGTCCAGGGGAATCCTACGAGCAGTACTTC CASSPSPGESYEQYF TRBJ2-7 NA TRBV5-1 NA
TGCGCCAGCAGCTTATGGACAGGGGTAACCTACGAGCAGTACTTC CASSLWTGVTYEQYF TRBJ2-7 TRBD1 TRBV5-1 NA
TGCGCCAGCAGCTGGGACAGGGATCTTAACTTC CASSWDRDLNF TRBJ2-5 TRBD1 TRBV5-1 NA
TGTGCCAGCAGCCCTAGTCAGGATACGCAGTATTTT CASSPSQDTQYF TRBJ2-3 NA TRBV6-6 once
TGTGCCACCAGCAGGTCGGACAGGGGCGTCGGGGAGCTGTTTTTT CATSRSDRGVGELFF TRBJ2-2 TRBD1 TRBV15 NA
TGTGCCAGCAGTGCCGCCTGGGACAGCAATGAAAAACTGTTTTTT CASSAAWDSNEKLFF TRBJ1-4 TRBD1 TRBV2 few
TGTGCCACCAGTGACCGTACTAGCGGGGATTTGGATACGCAGTATTTT CATSDRTSGDLDTQYF TRBJ2-3 TRBD2 TRBV24-1 NA
TGTGCCAGCAGCCCGAGGACAGGGGCGGACTATGGCTACACCTTC CASSPRTGADYGYTF TRBJ1-2 TRBD1 TRBV7-2 NA
TGTGCTAGTGGTTTGGTACGGGGGGAGGTCCCCGTAGAAGCTTTCTTT CASGLVRGEVPVEAFF TRBJ1-1 NA TRBV12-5 once
TGCAGCGTCGATGACAGGGACTGGACCCAGTACTTC CSVDDRDWTQYF TRBJ2-5 NA TRBV29-1 NA
TGTGCTAGTGGTCCGGACAGATGGTCCTACGAGCAGTACTTC CASGPDRWSYEQYF TRBJ2-7 NA TRBV12-5 NA
TGTGCCAGCAGTTACCACTTGAGCTCCTACAATGAGCAGTTCTTC CASSYHLSSYNEQFF TRBJ2-1 NA TRBV6-5 NA
TGTGCCATCAGGACGGGACAGGGACACAATGAGCAGTTCTTC CAIRTGQGHNEQFF TRBJ2-1 TRBD1 TRBV10-3 NA
TGTGCCAGTAGTCAGGTTCAGGGGCGGGATTCACCCCTCCACTTT CASSQVQGRDSPLHF TRBJ1-6 NA TRBV19 NA
TGCGCCAGCAGCTTGGGATTTTTAGACTATGGCTACACCTTC CASSLGFLDYGYTF TRBJ1-2 NA TRBV5-1 NA
TGTGCCAGCAGCTTGGTTGGCGGCTCCCTAGGAAACACCATATATTTT CASSLVGGSLGNTIYF TRBJ1-3 NA TRBV5-4 NA